The TCR beta chain under discussion was sequenced for a study of cytomegalovirus exposure and HLA in healthy donors. In the study overall: Among 398 genotyped donors, approximately 80% fell in the Caucasian-associated ancestry cluster.

As to this clone: What it recognizes is unknown.

It was with 60 Vbeta and 13 Jbeta primers that the PCR ran. Some clones are missing from TCRdb's copy, which holds only in-frame ones; the method was immunoSEQ multiplex PCR. The top ten clones hold 7% to 10% of a sample with 85,000 to 100,000 clones, more than 60% of them seen once. Findings and caveats of the study: As a later analysis showed, several of the most significant clusters appeared to be linked to common viral pathogens.

After removal of 4 bases from V and 1 base from J, the junction contained 10 bases not matched to a gene. This CDR3 spans 19 amino acids. Germline CDR1 and CDR2: SNHLY and FYNNEI. The TCR originated in a human donor in good health. The chain employs TRBV2 and TRBJ2-3, with 14 bases aligning to TRBD2. The sample consisted of PBMCs. The CDR3 coding sequence is TGTGCCAGCAGTGCAAAGACTAGCGGGGGGGTCGTACGCACAGATACGCAGTATTTT. Translated: CASSAKTSGGVVRTDTQYF.